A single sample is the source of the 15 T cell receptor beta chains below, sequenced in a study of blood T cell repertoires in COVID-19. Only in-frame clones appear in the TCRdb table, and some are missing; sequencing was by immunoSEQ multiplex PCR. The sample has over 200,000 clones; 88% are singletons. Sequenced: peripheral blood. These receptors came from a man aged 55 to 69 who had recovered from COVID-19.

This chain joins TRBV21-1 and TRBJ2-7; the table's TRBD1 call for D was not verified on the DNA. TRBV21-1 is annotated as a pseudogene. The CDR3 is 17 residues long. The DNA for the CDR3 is TGTGCCAGCAGCAAAGCCCCACAGGGGGCGCGTTCCTACGAGCAGTACTTC. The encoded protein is CASSKAPQGARSYEQYF.

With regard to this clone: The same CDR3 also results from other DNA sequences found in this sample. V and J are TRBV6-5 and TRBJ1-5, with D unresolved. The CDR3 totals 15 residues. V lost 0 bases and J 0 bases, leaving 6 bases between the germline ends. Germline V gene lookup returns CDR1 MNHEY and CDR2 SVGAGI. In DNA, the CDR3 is TGTGCCAGCAGTTACTCGCGGGATAGCAATCAGCCCCAGCATTTT. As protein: CASSYSRDSNQPQHF.

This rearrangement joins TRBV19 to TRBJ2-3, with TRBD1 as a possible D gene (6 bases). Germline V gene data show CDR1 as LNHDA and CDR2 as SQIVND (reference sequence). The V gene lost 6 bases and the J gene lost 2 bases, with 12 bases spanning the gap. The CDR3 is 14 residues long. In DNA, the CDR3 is TGTGCCAGTAGGCAAGCAGGGGCCACAGATACGCAGTATTTT. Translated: CASRQAGATDTQYF.

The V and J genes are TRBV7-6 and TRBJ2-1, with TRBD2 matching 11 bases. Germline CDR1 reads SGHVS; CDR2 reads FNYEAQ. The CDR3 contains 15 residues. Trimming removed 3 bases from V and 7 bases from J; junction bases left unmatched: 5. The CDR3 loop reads CASSFLAGGGNEQFF. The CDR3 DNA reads TGTGCCAGCAGCTTCCTAGCGGGGGGAGGTAATGAGCAGTTCTTC.

The CDR3 sequence is CASSLEVGSYEQYF. For the CDR3, the DNA is TGTGCCAGCAGCTTAGAGGTCGGCTCCTACGAGCAGTACTTC. The chain combines TRBV11-2 with TRBJ2-7; no definite D call. V lost 0 bases, J lost 0 bases, and 6 bases lay in between. CDR1 is SGHAT, CDR2 FQNNGV, per germline. The CDR3 consists of 14 residues. Drawing the rest from reference TRBV11-2 and TRBJ2-7, the complete variable domain is EAGVAQSPRYKIIEKRQSVAFWCNPISGHATLYWYQQILGQGPKLLIQFQNNGVVDDSQLPKDRFSAERLKGVDSTLKIQPAKLEDSAVYLCASSLEVGSYEQYFGPGTRLTVT.

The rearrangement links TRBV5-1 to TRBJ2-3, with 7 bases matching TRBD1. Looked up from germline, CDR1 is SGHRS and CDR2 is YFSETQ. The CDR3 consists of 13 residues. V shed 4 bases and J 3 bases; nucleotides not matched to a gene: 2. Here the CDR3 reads CASSEQGTDTQYF. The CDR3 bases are TGCGCCAGCAGCGAACAGGGGACAGATACGCAGTATTTT.

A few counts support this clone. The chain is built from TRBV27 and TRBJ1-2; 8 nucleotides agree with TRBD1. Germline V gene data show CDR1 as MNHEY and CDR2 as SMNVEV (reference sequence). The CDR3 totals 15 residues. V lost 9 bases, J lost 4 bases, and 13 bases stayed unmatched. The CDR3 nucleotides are TGTGCCAGTTATACCAAACAGGGGGGAACCTATGGCTACACCTTC. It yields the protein CASYTKQGGTYGYTF.

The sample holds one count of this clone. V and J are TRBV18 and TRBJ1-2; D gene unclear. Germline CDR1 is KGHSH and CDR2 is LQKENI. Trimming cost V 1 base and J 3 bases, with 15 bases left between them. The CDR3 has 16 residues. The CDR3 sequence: CASSPRVQGGDYGYTF. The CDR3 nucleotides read TGTGCCAGCTCACCACGGGTACAAGGAGGTGACTATGGCTACACCTTC.

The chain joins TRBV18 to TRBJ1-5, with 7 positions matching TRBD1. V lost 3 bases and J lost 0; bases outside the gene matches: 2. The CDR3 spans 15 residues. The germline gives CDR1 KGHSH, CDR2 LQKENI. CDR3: CASSPTGNSNQPQHF. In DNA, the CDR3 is TGTGCCAGCTCACCGACAGGGAATAGCAATCAGCCCCAGCATTTT.

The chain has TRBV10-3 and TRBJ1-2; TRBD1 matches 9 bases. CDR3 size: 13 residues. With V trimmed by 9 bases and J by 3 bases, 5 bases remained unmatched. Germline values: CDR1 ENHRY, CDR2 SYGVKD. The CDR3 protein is CAIGTGKDYGYTF. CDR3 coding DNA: TGTGCCATTGGGACAGGGAAAGACTATGGCTACACCTTC.

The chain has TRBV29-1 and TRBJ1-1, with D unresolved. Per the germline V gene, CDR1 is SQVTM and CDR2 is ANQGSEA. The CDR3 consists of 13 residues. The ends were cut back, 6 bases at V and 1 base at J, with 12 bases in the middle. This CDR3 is CSVEQSGNTEAFF. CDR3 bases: TGCAGCGTGGAGCAGTCTGGGAACACTGAAGCTTTCTTT. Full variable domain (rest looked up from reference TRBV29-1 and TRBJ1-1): SAVISQKPSRDICQRGTSLTIQCQVDSQVTMMFWYRQQPGQSLTLIATANQGSEATYESGFVIDKFPISRPNLTFSTLTVSNMSPEDSSIYLCSVEQSGNTEAFFGQGTRLTVV.

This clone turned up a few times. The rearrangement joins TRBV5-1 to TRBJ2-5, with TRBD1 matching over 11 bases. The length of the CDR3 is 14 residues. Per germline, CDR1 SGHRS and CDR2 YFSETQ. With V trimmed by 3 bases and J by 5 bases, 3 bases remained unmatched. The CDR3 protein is CASSSRTGGETQYF. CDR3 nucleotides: TGCGCCAGCAGCTCGAGGACAGGGGGCGAGACCCAGTACTTC.

The CDR3 protein is CATTEDRLKYGYTF. CDR3 DNA sequence: TGTGCCACCACCGAGGACAGGCTTAAATATGGCTACACCTTC. The genes are TRBV2 and TRBJ1-2; 7 nucleotides match TRBD1. This CDR3 is 14 amino acids long. Losses at the gene ends were 10 bases for V and 5 bases for J; bases not matched to a gene: 13. Germline V lookup: CDR1 SNHLY, CDR2 FYNNEI.

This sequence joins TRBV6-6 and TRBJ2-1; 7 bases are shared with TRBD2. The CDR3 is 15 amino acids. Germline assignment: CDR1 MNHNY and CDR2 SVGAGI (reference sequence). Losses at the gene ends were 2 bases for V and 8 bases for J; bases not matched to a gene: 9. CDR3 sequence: CASSYPGLGQDEQFF. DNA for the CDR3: TGTGCCAGCAGTTACCCAGGACTAGGTCAGGATGAGCAGTTCTTC.

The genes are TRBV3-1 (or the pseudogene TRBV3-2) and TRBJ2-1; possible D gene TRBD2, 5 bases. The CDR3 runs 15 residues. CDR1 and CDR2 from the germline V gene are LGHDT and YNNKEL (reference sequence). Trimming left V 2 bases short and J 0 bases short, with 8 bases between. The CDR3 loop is CASSQLGSSYNEQFF. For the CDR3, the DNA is TGTGCCAGCAGCCAATTGGGGAGCTCCTACAATGAGCAGTTCTTC.